Listed below are T cell receptor beta chains from one sample, sequenced in a study of cytomegalovirus exposure and HLA in healthy donors. Assay: immunoSEQ multiplex PCR; the TCRdb copy retains only in-frame clones and omits some. The repertoire holds tens of thousands of clones, with 85% to 95% as singletons. Sequences were obtained from PBMCs. The receptors originated from a woman younger than 30 in good health and CMV-seronegative. The CDR3 runs from the conserved cysteine through the conserved F or W. Fields, in order: clone size, CDR3 length, V gene, J gene, CDR3 protein. For some rows the clone size is stated as once, few or many, or as a class when expanded; others skip it.

>.|15|TRBV11-2|TRBJ1-2
CASSLDHGGLYGYTF
>.|14|TRBV10-3|TRBJ2-7
CAIRPDREYYEQYF
>once|16|TRBV14|TRBJ2-5
CASSQVTDRVGETQYF
>.|12|TRBV9|TRBJ2-2
CASSANTGELFF
>.|13|TRBV28|TRBJ2-7
CASLAGGTYEQYF
>.|15|TRBV5-1|TRBJ1-1
CASSLVPPSGVEAFF
>once|17|TRBV18|TRBJ2-1
CASSPDDRGTNYNEQFF
>.|13|TRBV29-1|TRBJ2-2
CSVRLVNPGELFF
>.|12|TRBV29-1|TRBJ2-7
CSVAAGIYEQYF
>.|13|TRBV30|TRBJ2-1
CAWGLESYNEQFF
>few|13|TRBV7-9|TRBJ1-6
CASSLSPNSPLHF
>.|18|TRBV4-1|TRBJ2-1
CASSPRTSGRRGNNEQFF
>.|12|TRBV30|TRBJ1-3
CAWSLVGNTIYF
>.|18|TRBV6-1|TRBJ1-3
CASSEVTGHPFQGNTIYF
>.|17|TRBV5-8|TRBJ2-7
CASSLGLRDRGLYEQYF
>.|15|TRBV29-1|TRBJ1-2
CSAGGISQGSRGYTF